The 4 T cell receptor beta chains given below trace back to one sample, sequenced in a study of blood T cell repertoires in COVID-19. TCRdb's copy holds only in-frame clones and misses some; the assay was immunoSEQ multiplex PCR. The sample has about 230,000 clones; over 80% are singletons. The sample consisted of peripheral blood. All receptors derive from a woman between 65 and 79 years old with active or convalescent COVID-19.

The rearrangement uses TRBV10-3 and TRBJ2-1; 15 positions match TRBD2. In germline, CDR1 is ENHRY, CDR2 SYGVKD. This CDR3 spans 14 amino acids. V lost 4 bases to trimming and J lost 9 bases; unmatched junction nucleotides: 1. CDR3 sequence reads: CAISGTSGGGEQFF. Written as DNA, the CDR3 is TGTGCCATCAGTGGGACTAGCGGGGGGGGTGAGCAGTTCTTC.

V usage is TRBV7-2 and J usage is TRBJ2-1, with 8 bases matching TRBD1. This CDR3 region has 12 residues. Trimming removed 5 bases from V and 8 bases from J; junction bases left unmatched: 2. Germline V CDR1 and CDR2: SGHTA, FQGNSA. CDR3 sequence (DNA): TGTGCCAGCAGCCGGACAGGGTATGAGCAGTTCTTC. Translating it yields CASSRTGYEQFF.

This clone appeared a few times. The chain joins TRBV19 to TRBJ2-2; TRBD2 matches 8 bases. CDR1 LNHDA and CDR2 SQIVND come from the germline V gene (reference sequence). V dropped 3 bases and J dropped 3; count of bases not matched to a gene: 6. This CDR3 has 16 amino acids. The CDR3: CASSILPGGHTGELFF. The CDR3 DNA reads TGTGCCAGTAGTATTTTGCCGGGGGGGCACACCGGGGAGCTGTTTTTT. Combining the CDR3 with reference TRBV19 and TRBJ2-2 gives the whole variable domain DGGITQSPKYLFRKEGQNVTLSCEQNLNHDAMYWYRQDPGQGLRLIYYSQIVNDFQKGDIAEGYSVSREKKESFPLTVTSAQKNPTAFYLCASSILPGGHTGELFFGEGSRLTVL.

As regards this clone: The junction does not match germline at one end; this may be a read error. The CDR3 DNA follows: TGTGCCAGCAGCCTAGGACAGGGGCAGTATTCCTACAATGAGCAGTTCTTC. This codes for CASSLGQGQYSYNEQFF. The chain recombines TRBV13 with TRBJ2-1; 9 nucleotides match TRBD1. Germline V gene data show CDR1 as PRHDT and CDR2 as FYEKMQ (reference sequence). The CDR3 has 17 residues.